The present TCR beta chain was sequenced within a study of blood T cell repertoires in COVID-19. Assay: immunoSEQ multiplex PCR; the TCRdb copy retains only in-frame clones and omits some. The repertoire holds about 40,000 clones, about four fifths seen once, with roughly 2.7% in the top ten. CDR3 length: 13 amino acids. The ends were cut back, 4 bases at V and 5 bases at J, with 11 bases in the middle. The specimen sequenced was peripheral blood. J is TRBJ1-2 and V is TRBV12-3 or TRBV12-4; D gene ambiguous. This clonotype originated in a woman aged 55-69 years with acute or convalescent COVID-19. The CDR3 nucleotides are TGTGCCAGCAGTTCTAGGTCGGCTTATGGCTACACCTTC. Protein sequence: CASSSRSAYGYTF.